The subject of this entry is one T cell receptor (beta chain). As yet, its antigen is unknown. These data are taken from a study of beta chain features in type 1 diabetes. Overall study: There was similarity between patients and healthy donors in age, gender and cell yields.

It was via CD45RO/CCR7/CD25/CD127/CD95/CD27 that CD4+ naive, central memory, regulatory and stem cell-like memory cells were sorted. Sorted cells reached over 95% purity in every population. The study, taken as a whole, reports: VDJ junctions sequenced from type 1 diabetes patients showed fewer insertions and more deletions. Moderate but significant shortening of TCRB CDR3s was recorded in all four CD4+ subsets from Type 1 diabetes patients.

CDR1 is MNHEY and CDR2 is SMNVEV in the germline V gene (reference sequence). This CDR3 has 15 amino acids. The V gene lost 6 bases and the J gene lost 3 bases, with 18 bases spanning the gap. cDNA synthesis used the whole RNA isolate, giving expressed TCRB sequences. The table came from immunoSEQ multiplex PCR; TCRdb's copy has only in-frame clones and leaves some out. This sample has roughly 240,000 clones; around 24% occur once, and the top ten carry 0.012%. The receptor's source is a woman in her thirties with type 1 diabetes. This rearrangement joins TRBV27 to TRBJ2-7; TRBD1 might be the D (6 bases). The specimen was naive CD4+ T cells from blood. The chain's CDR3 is CASSLRRTANYEQYF. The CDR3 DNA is TGTGCCAGCAGCTTACGAAGGACAGCAAACTACGAGCAGTACTTC.